This T cell receptor beta chain was recorded in a study of T cells in Graves' hyperthyroidism and ophthalmopathy. Amplification targeted TCR beta CDR3 regions from RNA transcripts. The TCR CDR3 was amplified in a first-round RT-PCR using the HTBI primer set. TCRdb passed the multiplex PCR reads through MiXCR, listing each CDR3 protein once. The data hold 300,000 to 500,000 distinct CDR3 sequences, with about 14% observed a single time. CDR1 is KGHSH and CDR2 is LQKENI in the germline V gene. CDR3 length equals 15 residues. Deletions cut 0 bases from V and 4 bases from J, with 9 bases between. This clonotype was recorded many times.

This receptor was identified in a man between 45 and 60 years old with Graves' ophthalmopathy. Material for sequencing was blood. The rearrangement links TRBV18 to TRBJ1-4; D call uncertain. Here the CDR3 reads CASSPPTGFNEKLFF. CDR3 coding DNA: TGTGCCAGCTCACCACCGACGGGGTTTAATGAAAAACTGTTTTTT.